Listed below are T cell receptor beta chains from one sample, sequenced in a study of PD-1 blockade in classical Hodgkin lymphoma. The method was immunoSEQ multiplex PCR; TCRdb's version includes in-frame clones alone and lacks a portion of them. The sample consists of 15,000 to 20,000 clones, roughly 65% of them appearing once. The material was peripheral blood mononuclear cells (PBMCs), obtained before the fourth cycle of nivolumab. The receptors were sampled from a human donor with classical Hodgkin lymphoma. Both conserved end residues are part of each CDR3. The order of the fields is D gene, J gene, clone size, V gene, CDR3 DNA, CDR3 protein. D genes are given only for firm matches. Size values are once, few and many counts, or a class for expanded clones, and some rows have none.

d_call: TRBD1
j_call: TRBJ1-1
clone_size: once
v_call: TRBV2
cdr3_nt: TGTGCCAGCAGTGAAAGTGTACAGGGGGCAACTTTCTTT
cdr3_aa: CASSESVQGATFF

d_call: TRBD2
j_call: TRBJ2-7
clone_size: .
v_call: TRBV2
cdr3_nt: TGTGCCAGCAGTGGGGGGGGCGAGCAGTACTTC
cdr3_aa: CASSGGGEQYF

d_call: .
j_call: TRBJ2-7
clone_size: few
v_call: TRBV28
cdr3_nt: TGTGCCAGCAGTTTTGGCCCCGGCGGGACGGCCTACGAGCAGTACTTC
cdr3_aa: CASSFGPGGTAYEQYF

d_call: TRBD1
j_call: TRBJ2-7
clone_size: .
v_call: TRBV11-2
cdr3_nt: TGTGCCAGCAGCACCGGGACAGGGATATACTTC
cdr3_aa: CASSTGTGIYF

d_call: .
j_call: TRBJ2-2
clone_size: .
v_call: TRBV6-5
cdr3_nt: TGTGCCAGCAGTTACTCGGGCGGGGAGCTGTTTTTT
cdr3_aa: CASSYSGGELFF

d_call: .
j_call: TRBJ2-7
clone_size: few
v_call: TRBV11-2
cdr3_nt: TGTGCCAGCACACCATGGTCAGGGGCCACCTACGAGCAGTACTTC
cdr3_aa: CASTPWSGATYEQYF

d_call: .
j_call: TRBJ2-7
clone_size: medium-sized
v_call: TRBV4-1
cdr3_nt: TGCGCCAGCAGCCAAGGGTTACAGGGCTCCTACGAGCAGTACTTC
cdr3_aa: CASSQGLQGSYEQYF

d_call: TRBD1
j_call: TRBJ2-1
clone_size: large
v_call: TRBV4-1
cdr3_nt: TGCGCCAGCAGCCCCGGACAGGGGGAGGGGTATGAGCAGTTCTTC
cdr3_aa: CASSPGQGEGYEQFF

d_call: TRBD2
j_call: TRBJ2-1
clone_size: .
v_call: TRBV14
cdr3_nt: TGTGCCAGCAGCCAAGTCGCGGGGGTGAATGAGCAGTTCTTC
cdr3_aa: CASSQVAGVNEQFF

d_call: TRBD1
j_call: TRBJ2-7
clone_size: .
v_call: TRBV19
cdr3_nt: TGTGCCAGTAGTAAGGGGACAGGGGTACTCGACGAGCAGTACTTC
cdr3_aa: CASSKGTGVLDEQYF

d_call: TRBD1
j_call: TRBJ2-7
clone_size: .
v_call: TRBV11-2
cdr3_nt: TGTGCCAGCAGCGTCGGACAGGGCTACGAGCAGTACTTC
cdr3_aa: CASSVGQGYEQYF

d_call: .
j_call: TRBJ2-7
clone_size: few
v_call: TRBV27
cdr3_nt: TGTGCCAGCAGTCCGGGACTGGGCCCCTACGAGCAGTACTTC
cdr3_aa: CASSPGLGPYEQYF

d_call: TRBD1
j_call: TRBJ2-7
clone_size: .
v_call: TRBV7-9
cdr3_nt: TGTGCCAGCAGCTCGACAGGGGGTGCCTACGAGCAGTACTTC
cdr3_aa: CASSSTGGAYEQYF

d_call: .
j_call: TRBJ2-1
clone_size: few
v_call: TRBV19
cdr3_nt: TGTGCCGGCGAGGACGAAGGGGGTGAGCAGTTCTTC
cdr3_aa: CAGEDEGGEQFF

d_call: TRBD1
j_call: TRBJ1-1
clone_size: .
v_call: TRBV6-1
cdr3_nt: TGTGCCAGCAGTGAATACAGGGGGCTAACGAGGACTGAAGCTTTCTTT
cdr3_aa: CASSEYRGLTRTEAFF

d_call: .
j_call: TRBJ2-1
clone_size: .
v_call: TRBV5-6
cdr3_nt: TGTGCCAGCAGCTTGTTCTTGGGGCCCGAGGAGAATGAGCAGTTCTTC
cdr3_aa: CASSLFLGPEENEQFF

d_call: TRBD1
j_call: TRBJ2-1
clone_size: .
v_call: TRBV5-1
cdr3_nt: TGCGCCAGCAGCACGGGACAGGGCTCTAACAATGAGCAGTTCTTC
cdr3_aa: CASSTGQGSNNEQFF

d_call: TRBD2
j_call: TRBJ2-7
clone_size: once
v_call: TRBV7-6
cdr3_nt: TGTGCCAGCAGCCTTGAGACTAGCGGGAGGGCCGGCGAGCAGTACTTC
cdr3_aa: CASSLETSGRAGEQYF

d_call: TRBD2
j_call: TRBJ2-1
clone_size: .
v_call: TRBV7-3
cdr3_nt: TGTGCCAGCAGCCCCCCCGAGGGCGGGAGTTCCTACAATGAGCAGTTCTTC
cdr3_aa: CASSPPEGGSSYNEQFF

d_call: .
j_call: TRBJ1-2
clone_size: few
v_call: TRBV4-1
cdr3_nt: TGCGCCAGCAGCCAAGATCCAATCCATGGCTACACCTTC
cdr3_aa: CASSQDPIHGYTF